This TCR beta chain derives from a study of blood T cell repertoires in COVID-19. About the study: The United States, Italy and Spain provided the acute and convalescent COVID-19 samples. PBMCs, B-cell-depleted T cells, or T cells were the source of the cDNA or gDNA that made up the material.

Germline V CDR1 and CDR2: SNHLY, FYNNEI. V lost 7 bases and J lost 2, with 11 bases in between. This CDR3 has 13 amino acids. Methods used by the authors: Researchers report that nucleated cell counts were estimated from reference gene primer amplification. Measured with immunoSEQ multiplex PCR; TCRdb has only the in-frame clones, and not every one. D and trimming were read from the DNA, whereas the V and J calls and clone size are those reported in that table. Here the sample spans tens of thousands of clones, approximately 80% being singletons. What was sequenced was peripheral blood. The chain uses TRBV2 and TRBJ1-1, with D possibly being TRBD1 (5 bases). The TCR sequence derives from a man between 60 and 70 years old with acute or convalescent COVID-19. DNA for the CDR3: TGTGCCAGCATCGCGACAGCAAACACTGAAGCTTTCTTT. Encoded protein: CASIATANTEAFF. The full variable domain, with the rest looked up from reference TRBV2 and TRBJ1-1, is EPEVTQTPSHQVTQMGQEVILRCVPISNHLYFYWYRQILGQKVEFLVSFYNNEISEKSEIFDDQFSVERPDGSNFTLKIRSTKLEDSAMYFCASIATANTEAFFGQGTRLTVV.